One sample yielded the 23 T cell receptor beta chains listed below, sequenced in a study of cytomegalovirus exposure and HLA in healthy donors. In the PCR, 60 Vbeta and 13 Jbeta primers were used. Data came from immunoSEQ multiplex PCR; TCRdb stores just in-frame clones and leaves some out. Here the sample spans roughly 180,000 clones, around four fifths being singletons. Sequences were obtained from PBMCs. The source of these receptors is a woman in her 30s in good health and CMV-seropositive.

The chain is built from TRBV19 and TRBJ2-3, with 16 bases lining up with TRBD2. CDR1 is LNHDA, CDR2 SQIVND, per germline (reference sequence). V lost 5 bases and J lost 10; bases outside the gene matches: 9. The CDR3 extends over 16 amino acids. CDR3 region: CASSDGWGLAGGAQYF. CDR3 nucleotides: TGTGCCAGTAGTGACGGTTGGGGACTAGCGGGAGGGGCGCAGTATTTT.

The chain employs TRBV5-1 and TRBJ1-2; 9 bases are shared with TRBD1. Germline loops: CDR1 SGHRS, CDR2 YFSETQ. Losses at the gene ends were 5 bases for V and 8 bases for J; bases not matched to a gene: 22. This CDR3 spans 18 amino acids. The CDR3 region has the DNA TGCGCCAGCAGGCATTCCGGGACAGGGTGGACTCAGGGGAGCGGCTACACCTTC. This codes for CASRHSGTGWTQGSGYTF.

The chain has TRBV28 and TRBJ2-7; a possible D gene is TRBD1 (6 bases). From germline, CDR1 is MDHEN and CDR2 SYDVKM. The length of the CDR3 is 13 residues. Trimming stripped 8 bases from V and 5 bases from J, with 16 bases between. The chain's CDR3 is CASGVQGYNEQYF. The CDR3 DNA reads TGTGCCAGCGGAGTACAGGGATACAACGAGCAGTACTTC. The full variable domain, with the rest looked up from reference TRBV28 and TRBJ2-7, is DVKVTQSSRYLVKRTGEKVFLECVQDMDHENMFWYRQDPGLGLRLIYFSYDVKMKEKGDIPEGYSVSREKKERFSLILESASTNQTSMYLCASGVQGYNEQYFGPGTRLTVT.

The CDR3 region has the DNA TGCGCCAGCACCCCAACTAGCGGGACAGAGACCCAGTACTTC. It encodes CASTPTSGTETQYF. J is TRBJ2-5 and V is TRBV5-1; 10 bases line up with TRBD2. This CDR3 region has 14 residues. Germline CDR1 is SGHRS and CDR2 is YFSETQ. V trimming: 6 bases; J trimming: 4 bases; junction bases outside the gene matches: 6. The whole variable domain, remainder taken from reference TRBV5-1 and TRBJ2-5, is KAGVTQTPRYLIKTRGQQVTLSCSPISGHRSVSWYQQTPGQGLQFLFEYFSETQRNKGNFPGRFSGRQFSNSRSEMNVSTLELGDSALYLCASTPTSGTETQYFGPGTRLLVL.

The CDR3 coding sequence is TGTGCCACCAGCCGAACAGGGAAAGGTGGCAATCAGCCCCAGCATTTT. Residues: CATSRTGKGGNQPQHF. The chain is built from TRBV15 and TRBJ1-5, with D maybe TRBD1 (6 bases). The CDR3 is 16 residues long. V lost 5 bases to trimming and J lost 2 bases, with 16 bases between them. In germline, CDR1 is LNHNV, CDR2 YYDKDF (reference sequence).

This clone was seen a handful of times. The rearrangement links TRBV11-2 to TRBJ1-4, with D unresolved. Germline CDR1 reads SGHAT; CDR2 reads FQNNGV. The CDR3 runs to 16 residues. V dropped 0 bases and J dropped 8 bases, with 16 bases sitting between them. In DNA form, the CDR3 reads TGTGCCAGCAGCTTAGATCCCGGGTCCAGCGGGGAAAAACTGTTTTTT. Translating gives CASSLDPGSSGEKLFF.

The V gene is TRBV27, the J gene TRBJ1-2; perhaps TRBD1 as D (5 bases). The CDR3 loop spans 15 amino acids. Trimming removed 3 bases at V and 4 bases at J, with 15 bases between. The germline CDR1 and CDR2 sequences are MNHEY and SMNVEV (reference sequence). The CDR3 protein is CASSFSQGSTYGYTF. The CDR3 nucleotides read TGTGCCAGCAGTTTCTCGCAGGGCTCGACCTATGGCTACACCTTC.

This chain joins TRBV28 and TRBJ2-3; tentatively, D is TRBD1 (6 bases). V was cut by 4 bases and J by 2 bases, with 19 bases left in between. Per the germline V gene, CDR1 is MDHEN and CDR2 is SYDVKM. The CDR3 is made up of 17 amino acids. This chain's CDR3 is CASSWVFWTADTDTQYF. In DNA form, the CDR3 reads TGTGCCAGCAGTTGGGTGTTTTGGACAGCCGACACAGATACGCAGTATTTT.

The rearrangement joins TRBV30 to TRBJ2-5, with a tentative D call TRBD2 (5 bases). Trimming cost V 2 bases and J 5 bases, with 18 bases left between them. Germline CDR1 GTSNPN, CDR2 SVGIG (reference sequence). This CDR3 contains 15 residues. CDR3 sequence reads: CAWSLAGAVRETQYF. CDR3 nucleotides: TGTGCCTGGAGTCTCGCGGGCGCCGTTAGGGAGACCCAGTACTTC.

The chain uses TRBV5-6 and TRBJ2-7; TRBD1 aligns across 10 bases. With V trimmed by 6 bases and J by 2 bases, 11 bases remained unmatched. The CDR3 has 16 amino acids. CDR1 and CDR2 (germline): SGHDT, YYEEEE. DNA for the CDR3: TGTGCCAGCACCCCTATTCGCGGGACAGGGGCCTACGAGCAGTACTTC. Translating gives CASTPIRGTGAYEQYF.

The rearrangement uses TRBV6-5 and TRBJ2-7; TRBD2 matches at 8 bases. V dropped 6 bases and J dropped 2; count of bases not matched to a gene: 9. The germline V gene encodes CDR1 MNHEY and CDR2 SVGAGI. There are 15 residues in the CDR3. CDR3 region: CASSSAGATTYEQYF. CDR3 sequence (DNA): TGTGCCAGCAGCTCAGCGGGAGCTACAACCTACGAGCAGTACTTC.

This chain joins TRBV2 and TRBJ2-1, with TRBD2 matching 11 bases. The germline gives CDR1 SNHLY, CDR2 FYNNEI. This CDR3 region has 15 residues. CDR3 residues: CVFLLAGGRGNEQFF. Written as DNA, the CDR3 is TGTGTCTTTCTGTTAGCGGGAGGGCGGGGCAATGAGCAGTTCTTC.

This chain uses TRBV6-5 with TRBJ1-1; D gene uncertain. CDR1 MNHEY and CDR2 SVGAGI come from the germline V gene. V was shortened by 5 bases and J by 5 bases, with 12 bases between the two germline ends. The CDR3 covers 13 residues. This chain's CDR3 is CASSKGRRTEAFF. The CDR3 DNA reads as TGTGCCAGCAGTAAAGGGAGGAGGACTGAAGCTTTCTTT.

This rearrangement joins TRBV7-9 to TRBJ2-3, with TRBD1 as a possible D gene (6 bases). Trimming pared 6 bases from V and 3 bases from J, leaving 16 bases between. The CDR3 runs to 15 residues. In germline, CDR1 is SEHNR, CDR2 FQNEAQ (reference sequence). The DNA of the CDR3 is TGTGCCAGCAGGGTGGAGGACAGCCGTACAGATACGCAGTATTTT. Encoded protein: CASRVEDSRTDTQYF.

The sample holds one count of this clone. As DNA, the CDR3 is TGTGCCAGCAGTGACATAGAGCGGTCCTACAATGAGCAGTTCTTC. Translation gives CASSDIERSYNEQFF. The chain has TRBV25-1 and TRBJ2-1, with D maybe TRBD2 (5 bases). V was clipped by 3 bases and J by 1 base, with 10 bases between them. This CDR3 spans 15 amino acids. Germline V gives CDR1 MGHDK, CDR2 SYGVNS.

This clone was found a few times. V gene TRBV6-5 combines with J gene TRBJ2-3; weak D call: TRBD2 (5 bases). This CDR3 has 15 residues. Germline CDR1 is MNHEY and CDR2 is SVGAGI. The ends were cut back, 0 bases at V and 3 bases at J, with 10 bases in the middle. The CDR3 nucleotides read TGTGCCAGCAGTTACTCTAGGCTAGCTACAGATACGCAGTATTTT. This translates into CASSYSRLATDTQYF.

This clone was seen only once. This chain connects TRBV10-3 to TRBJ2-1, with 9 bases that match TRBD2. This CDR3 has 14 amino acids. The germline V gene encodes CDR1 ENHRY and CDR2 SYGVKD. Trimming at V came to 6 bases and at J to 10 bases, leaving 10 bases not matched to a gene. The CDR3 reads CAIRGLADGGEQFF. The CDR3 DNA reads as TGTGCCATCAGGGGACTAGCAGACGGTGGGGAGCAGTTCTTC.

V gene TRBV20-1 combines with J gene TRBJ1-1, with D uncertain. The V gene's germline CDR1 is DFQATT and CDR2 SNEGSKA (reference sequence). This CDR3 has 10 residues. The V gene lost 7 bases and the J gene lost 11 bases, with 14 bases spanning the gap. CDR3 DNA sequence: TGCAGTGTTTCCTCGAGTATGGCTTTCTTT. Translated: CSVSSSMAFF.

This clone was detected a few times. The rearrangement uses TRBV18 and TRBJ1-1; D ambiguous. The germline gives CDR1 KGHSH, CDR2 LQKENI. The CDR3 extends over 14 amino acids. Trimming removed 3 bases at V and 6 bases at J, with 14 bases between. CDR3 residues: CASSPAIEVAEAFF. DNA for the CDR3: TGTGCCAGCTCACCGGCCATTGAGGTAGCTGAAGCTTTCTTT.

The rearrangement joins TRBV9 to TRBJ1-2, with a tentative D call TRBD1 (6 bases). The CDR3 is made up of 15 amino acids. V shed 0 bases and J shed 4 bases, with 13 bases lying between them. Germline CDR1 SGDLS, CDR2 YYNGEE. CDR3 sequence: CASSVERGRGYGYTF. Written as DNA, the CDR3 is TGTGCCAGCAGCGTAGAGCGGGGGCGAGGCTATGGCTACACCTTC.

In this sample, this clone turned up once. V and J are TRBV7-2 and TRBJ2-5; 10 bases match TRBD2. This CDR3 is built from 16 residues. The ends lost 5 bases at V and 4 bases at J; junction bases unmatched: 10. Germline-derived CDR1 and CDR2 are SGHTA and FQGNSA. CDR3 in amino acids: CASSPGLAEILETQYF. DNA for the CDR3: TGTGCCAGCAGCCCAGGACTAGCGGAGATTTTAGAGACCCAGTACTTC. Variable domain in full (rest from reference TRBV7-2 and TRBJ2-5): GAGVSQSPSNKVTEKGKDVELRCDPISGHTALYWYRQSLGQGLEFLIYFQGNSAPDKSGLPSDRFSAERTGGSVSTLTIQRTQQEDSAVYLCASSPGLAEILETQYFGPGTRLLVL.

This chain links TRBV11-3 with TRBJ2-7; 11 bases are a match to TRBD2. Germline CDR1 is SGHNT and CDR2 is YENEEA. Germline trimming cut 6 bases from V and 9 bases from J; bases unmatched to any gene: 16. The CDR3 loop spans 16 amino acids. CDR3 sequence: CASSPRLAGTEPPQYF. CDR3 DNA: TGTGCCAGCAGTCCTCGACTAGCGGGAACCGAGCCGCCGCAGTACTTC. The whole variable domain, remainder taken from reference TRBV11-3 and TRBJ2-7, is EAGVVQSPRYKIIEKKQPVAFWCNPISGHNTLYWYLQNLGQGPELLIRYENEEAVDDSQLPKDRFSAERLKGVDSTLKIQPAELGDSAVYLCASSPRLAGTEPPQYFGPGTRLTVT.

The rearrangement joins TRBV20-1 to TRBJ1-2, with D perhaps TRBD1 (6 bases). Germline loops: CDR1 DFQATT, CDR2 SNEGSKA (reference sequence). This CDR3 is built from 10 residues. V was pared by 6 bases and J by 7 bases, with 9 bases between. The CDR3 here is CSARGGGYTF. The DNA of the CDR3 is TGCAGTGCCCGAGGGGGTGGCTACACCTTC.